The clone carrying this T cell receptor (beta chain) has at least ten counts. What it binds is unknown. From the RACE reads, TCRdb called clonotypes with MiXCR, one entry per CDR3 protein. The sample lists about 360,000 distinct CDR3 sequences; 6% to 8.5% were seen once. The data were taken from a study of human T cells and chemical hapten exposure. Study-wide background: Slight differences in pooled library volume were the main source of varying TCR yields across samples.

The time point: patch test 1, 2 weeks after DPC sensitization. Treatment specified: therapeutic diphenylcyclopropenone sensitization with weekly scalp DPC. Unfractionated whole blood was the source from which total RNA was extracted. Study-wide points: With regard to DPC sensitization, TCRs above 1 in 1000 frequency did not change.

Source: whole blood, taken in connection with sensitization to the hapten diphenylcyclopropenone (DPC). The receptor's source is a woman aged 18-30 years with alopecia areata. Some clones in this sample may be carry-over from other donors' samples.

The CDR3 DNA reads as TGTGCCAGCAGCTCGTCCGGGACTACCAGGTACGAGCAGTACTTC. It is translated as CASSSSGTTRYEQYF. This chain uses TRBV28 with TRBJ2-7; 7 positions agree with TRBD2. Germline V gene data show CDR1 as MDHEN and CDR2 as SYDVKM. The CDR3 is 15 amino acids. Germline trimming cut 6 bases from V and 4 bases from J; bases unmatched to any gene: 12.